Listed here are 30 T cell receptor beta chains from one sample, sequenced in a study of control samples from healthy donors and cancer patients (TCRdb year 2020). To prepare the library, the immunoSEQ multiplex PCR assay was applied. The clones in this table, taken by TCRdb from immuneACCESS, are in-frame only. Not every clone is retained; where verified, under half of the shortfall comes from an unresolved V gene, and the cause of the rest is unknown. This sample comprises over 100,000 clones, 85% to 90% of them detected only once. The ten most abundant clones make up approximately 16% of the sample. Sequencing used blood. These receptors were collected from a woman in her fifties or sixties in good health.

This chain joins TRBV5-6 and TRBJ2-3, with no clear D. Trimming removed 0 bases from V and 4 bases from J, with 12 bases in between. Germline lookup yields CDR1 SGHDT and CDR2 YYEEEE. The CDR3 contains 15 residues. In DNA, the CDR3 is TGTGCCAGCAGCTTGGTGTGGGGTCGGTCAGATACGCAGTATTTT. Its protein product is CASSLVWGRSDTQYF.

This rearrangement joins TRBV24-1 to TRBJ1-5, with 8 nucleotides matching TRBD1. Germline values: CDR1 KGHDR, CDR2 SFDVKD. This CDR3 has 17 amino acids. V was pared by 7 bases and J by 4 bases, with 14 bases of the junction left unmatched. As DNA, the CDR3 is TGTGCCACCAGCCTAACCAAGGACAGGGTAGTGAATCAGCCCCAGCATTTT. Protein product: CATSLTKDRVVNQPQHF.

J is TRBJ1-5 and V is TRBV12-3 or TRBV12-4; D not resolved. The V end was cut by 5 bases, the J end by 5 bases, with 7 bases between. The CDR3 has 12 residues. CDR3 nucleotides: TGTGCCAGCAGTCCCGCCTATCAGCCCCAGCATTTT. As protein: CASSPAYQPQHF.

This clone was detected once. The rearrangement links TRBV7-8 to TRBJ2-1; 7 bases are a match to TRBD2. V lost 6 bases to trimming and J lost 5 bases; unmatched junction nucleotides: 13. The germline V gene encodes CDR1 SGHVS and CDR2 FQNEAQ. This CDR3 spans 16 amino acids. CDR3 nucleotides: TGTGCCAGCAGACCGCCCTTGCGGGACTACCACAATGAGCAGTTCTTC. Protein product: CASRPPLRDYHNEQFF. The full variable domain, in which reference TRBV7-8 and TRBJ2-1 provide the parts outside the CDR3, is GAGVSQSPRYKVAKRGQDVALRCDPISGHVSLFWYQQALGQGPEFLTYFQNEAQLDKSGLPSDRFFAERPEGSVSTLKIQRTQQEDSAVYLCASRPPLRDYHNEQFFGPGTRLTVL.

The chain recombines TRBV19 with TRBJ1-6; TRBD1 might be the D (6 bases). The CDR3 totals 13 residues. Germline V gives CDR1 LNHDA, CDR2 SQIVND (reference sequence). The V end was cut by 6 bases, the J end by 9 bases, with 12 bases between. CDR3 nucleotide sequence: TGTGCCAGTAGCACAGGGATGGGTTCACCCCTCCACTTT. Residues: CASSTGMGSPLHF.

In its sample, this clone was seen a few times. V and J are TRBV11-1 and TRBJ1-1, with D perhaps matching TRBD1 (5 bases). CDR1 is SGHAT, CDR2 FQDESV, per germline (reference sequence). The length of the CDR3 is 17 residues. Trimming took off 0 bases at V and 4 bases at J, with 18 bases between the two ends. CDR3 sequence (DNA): TGTGCCAGCAGCTTAGCCAGGACAACGGGGAGGTCCACTGAAGCTTTCTTT. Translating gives CASSLARTTGRSTEAFF.

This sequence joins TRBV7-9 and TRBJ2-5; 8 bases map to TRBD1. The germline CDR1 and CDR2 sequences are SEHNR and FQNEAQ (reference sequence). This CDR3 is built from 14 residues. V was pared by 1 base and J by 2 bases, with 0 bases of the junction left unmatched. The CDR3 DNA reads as TGTGCCAGCAGCTTAGACAGGGGGCAAGAGACCCAGTACTTC. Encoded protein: CASSLDRGQETQYF.

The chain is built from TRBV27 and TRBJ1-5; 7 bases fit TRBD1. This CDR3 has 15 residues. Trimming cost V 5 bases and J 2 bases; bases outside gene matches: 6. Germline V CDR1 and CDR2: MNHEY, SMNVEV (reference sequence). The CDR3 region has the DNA TGTGCCAGCAGTCCAGAAACAGGGGGCAATCAGCCCCAGCATTTT. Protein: CASSPETGGNQPQHF.

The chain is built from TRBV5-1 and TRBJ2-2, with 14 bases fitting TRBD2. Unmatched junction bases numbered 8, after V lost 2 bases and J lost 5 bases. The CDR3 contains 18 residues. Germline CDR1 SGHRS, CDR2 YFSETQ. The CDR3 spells CASSLRGTSGSWTGELFF. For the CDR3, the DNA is TGCGCCAGCAGCTTAAGGGGGACTAGCGGGAGTTGGACCGGGGAGCTGTTTTTT. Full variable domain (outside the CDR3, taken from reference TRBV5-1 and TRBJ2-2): KAGVTQTPRYLIKTRGQQVTLSCSPISGHRSVSWYQQTPGQGLQFLFEYFSETQRNKGNFPGRFSGRQFSNSRSEMNVSTLELGDSALYLCASSLRGTSGSWTGELFFGEGSRLTVL.

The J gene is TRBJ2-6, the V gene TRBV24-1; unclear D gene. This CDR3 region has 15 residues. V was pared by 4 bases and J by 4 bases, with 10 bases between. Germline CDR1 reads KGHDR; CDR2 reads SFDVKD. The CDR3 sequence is CATSDTYAGANVLTF. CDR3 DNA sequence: TGTGCCACCAGTGACACCTACGCGGGGGCCAACGTCCTGACTTTC.

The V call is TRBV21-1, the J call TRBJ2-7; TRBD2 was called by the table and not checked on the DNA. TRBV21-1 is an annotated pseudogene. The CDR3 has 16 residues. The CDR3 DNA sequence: TGTGCCAGCAGCAAAGCGACTAGCGGAAGCTCCTACGAGCAGTACTTC. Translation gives CASSKATSGSSYEQYF.

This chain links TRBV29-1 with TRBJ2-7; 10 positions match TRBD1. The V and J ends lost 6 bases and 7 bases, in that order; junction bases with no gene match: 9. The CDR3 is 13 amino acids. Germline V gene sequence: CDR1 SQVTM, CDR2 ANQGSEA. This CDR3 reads CSVGRQGAGEQYF. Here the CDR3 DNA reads TGCAGCGTGGGAAGACAGGGGGCAGGAGAGCAGTACTTC.

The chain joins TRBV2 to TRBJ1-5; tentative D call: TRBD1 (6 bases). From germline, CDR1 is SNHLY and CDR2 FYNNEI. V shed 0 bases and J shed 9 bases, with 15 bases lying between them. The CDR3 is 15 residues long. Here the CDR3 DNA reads TGTGCCAGCAGTGAAGCCGGACAGCTCGTATGGCCCCAGCATTTT. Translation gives CASSEAGQLVWPQHF.

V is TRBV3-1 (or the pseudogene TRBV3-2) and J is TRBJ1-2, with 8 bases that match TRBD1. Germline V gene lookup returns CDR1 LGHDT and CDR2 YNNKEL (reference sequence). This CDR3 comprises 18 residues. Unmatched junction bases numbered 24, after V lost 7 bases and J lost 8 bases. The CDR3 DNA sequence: TGTGCCAGCACCGGGTTTTTGGAGGGAGGCAGGGGGCTAGGGGGCTACACCTTC. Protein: CASTGFLEGGRGLGGYTF.

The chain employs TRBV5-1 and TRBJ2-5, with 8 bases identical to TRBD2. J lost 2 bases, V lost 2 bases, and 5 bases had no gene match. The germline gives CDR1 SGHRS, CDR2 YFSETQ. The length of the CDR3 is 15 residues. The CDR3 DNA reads TGCGCCAGCAGCTTCGGGACTAGGAAGCAAGAGACCCAGTACTTC. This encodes CASSFGTRKQETQYF. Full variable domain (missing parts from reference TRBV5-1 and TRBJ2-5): KAGVTQTPRYLIKTRGQQVTLSCSPISGHRSVSWYQQTPGQGLQFLFEYFSETQRNKGNFPGRFSGRQFSNSRSEMNVSTLELGDSALYLCASSFGTRKQETQYFGPGTRLLVL.

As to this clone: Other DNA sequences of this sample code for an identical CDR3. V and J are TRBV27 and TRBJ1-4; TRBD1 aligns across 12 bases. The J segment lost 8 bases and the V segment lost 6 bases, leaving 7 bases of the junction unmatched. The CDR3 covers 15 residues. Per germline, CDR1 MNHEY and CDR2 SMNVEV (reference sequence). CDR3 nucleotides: TGTGCCAGCAGCCCCTCCGGGACAGGGGGCGAAAAACTGTTTTTT. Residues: CASSPSGTGGEKLFF.

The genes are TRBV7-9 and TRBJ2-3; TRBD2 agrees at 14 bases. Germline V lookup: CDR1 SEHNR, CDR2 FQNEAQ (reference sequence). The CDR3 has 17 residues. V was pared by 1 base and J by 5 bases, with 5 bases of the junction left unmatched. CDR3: CASSLGGLAGVLDTQYF. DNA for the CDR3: TGTGCCAGCAGCTTAGGGGGACTAGCGGGAGTGCTAGATACGCAGTATTTT. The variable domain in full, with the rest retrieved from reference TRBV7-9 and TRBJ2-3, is DTGVSQNPRHKITKRGQNVTFRCDPISEHNRLYWYRQTLGQGPEFLTYFQNEAQLEKSRLLSDRFSAERPKGSFSTLEIQRTEQGDSAMYLCASSLGGLAGVLDTQYFGPGTRLTVL.

The CDR3 region is CASSGRDRASANSYNEQFF. In DNA, the CDR3 is TGCGCCAGCAGCGGGAGAGACAGGGCATCCGCTAACTCCTACAATGAGCAGTTCTTC. The V gene is TRBV5-1, the J gene TRBJ2-1; TRBD1 matches at 7 bases. J gave up 0 bases and V 4 bases, and 16 bases lay outside the gene matches. Germline V gene lookup returns CDR1 SGHRS and CDR2 YFSETQ. The CDR3 extends over 19 amino acids.

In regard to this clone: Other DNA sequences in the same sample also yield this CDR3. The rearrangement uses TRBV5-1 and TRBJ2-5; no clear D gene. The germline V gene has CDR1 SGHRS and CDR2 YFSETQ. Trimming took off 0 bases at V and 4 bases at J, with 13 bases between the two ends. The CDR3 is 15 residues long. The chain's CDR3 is CASSLAPSLPETQYF. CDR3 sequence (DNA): TGCGCCAGCAGCTTGGCCCCCTCTCTCCCAGAGACCCAGTACTTC.

In nucleotides, the CDR3 is TGTGCCAGCACCAGAGGGCAGGGCCAGTTGGGGGAGACCCAGTACTTC. It encodes CASTRGQGQLGETQYF. The J gene is TRBJ2-5, the V gene TRBV2; D is possibly TRBD1 or TRBD2 (5 bases each). In germline, CDR1 is SNHLY, CDR2 FYNNEI. This CDR3 is 16 amino acids long. V was clipped by 7 bases and J by 5 bases, with 23 bases between them.

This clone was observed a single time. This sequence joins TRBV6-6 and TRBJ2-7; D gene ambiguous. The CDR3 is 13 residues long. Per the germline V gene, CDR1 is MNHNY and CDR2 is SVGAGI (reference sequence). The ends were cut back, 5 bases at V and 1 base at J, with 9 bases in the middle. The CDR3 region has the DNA TGTGCCAGCAGTGCTGACCTGTCCTACGAGCAGTACGTC. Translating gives CASSADLSYEQYV.

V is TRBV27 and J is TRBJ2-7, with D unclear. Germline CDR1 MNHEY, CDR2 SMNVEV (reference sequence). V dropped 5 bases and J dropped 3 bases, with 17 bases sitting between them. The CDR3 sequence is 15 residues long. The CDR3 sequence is CASSPRRTSYYEQYV. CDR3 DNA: TGTGCCAGCAGTCCGCGACGGACCTCTTACTACGAGCAGTACGTC.

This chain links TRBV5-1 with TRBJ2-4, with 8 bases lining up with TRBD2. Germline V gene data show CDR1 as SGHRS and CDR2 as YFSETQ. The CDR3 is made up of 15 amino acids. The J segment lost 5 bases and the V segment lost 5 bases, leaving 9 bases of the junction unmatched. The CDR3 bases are TGCGCCAGCAGGGAGGCTGGCGGGGGGCAAAACATTCAGTACTTC. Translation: CASREAGGGQNIQYF.

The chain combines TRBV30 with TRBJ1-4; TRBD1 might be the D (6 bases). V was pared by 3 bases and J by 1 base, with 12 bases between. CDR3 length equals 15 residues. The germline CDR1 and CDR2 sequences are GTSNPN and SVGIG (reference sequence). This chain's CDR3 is CAWRPQGLTNEKLFF. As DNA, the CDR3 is TGTGCCTGGAGACCACAGGGACTAACTAATGAAAAACTGTTTTTT.

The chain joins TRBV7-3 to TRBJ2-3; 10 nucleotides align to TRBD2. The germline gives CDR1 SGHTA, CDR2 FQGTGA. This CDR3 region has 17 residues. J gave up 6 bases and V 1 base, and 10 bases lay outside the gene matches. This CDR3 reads CASSLKAPSGRADTQYF. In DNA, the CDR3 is TGTGCCAGCAGCTTAAAAGCCCCAAGCGGGAGGGCCGATACGCAGTATTTT. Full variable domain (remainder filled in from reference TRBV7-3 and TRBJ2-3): GAGVSQTPSNKVTEKGKYVELRCDPISGHTALYWYRQSLGQGPEFLIYFQGTGAADDSGLPNDRFFAVRPEGSVSTLKIQRTERGDSAVYLCASSLKAPSGRADTQYFGPGTRLTVL.

The CDR3 DNA is TGTGCCAGCAGTATTGACAGGGAATCTGAAGCTTTCTTT. This translates into CASSIDRESEAFF. This chain joins TRBV6-5 and TRBJ1-1, with 7 bases identical to TRBD1. The CDR3 consists of 13 residues. Trimming at V came to 5 bases and at J to 6 bases, leaving 6 bases not matched to a gene. Germline lookup yields CDR1 MNHEY and CDR2 SVGAGI.

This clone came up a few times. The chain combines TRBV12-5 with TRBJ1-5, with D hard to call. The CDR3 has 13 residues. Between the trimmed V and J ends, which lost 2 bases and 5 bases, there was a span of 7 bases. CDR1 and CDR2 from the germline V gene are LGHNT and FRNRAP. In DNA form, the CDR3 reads TGTGCTAGTGGTTTGTCGGGGTATCAGCCCCAGCATTTT. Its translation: CASGLSGYQPQHF.

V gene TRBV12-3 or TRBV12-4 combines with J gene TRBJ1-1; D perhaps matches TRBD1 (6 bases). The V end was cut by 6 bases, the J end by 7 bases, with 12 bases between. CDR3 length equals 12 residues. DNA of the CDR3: TGTGCCAGCAGGCCGGGACACCGTGAAGCTTTCTTT. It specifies CASRPGHREAFF.

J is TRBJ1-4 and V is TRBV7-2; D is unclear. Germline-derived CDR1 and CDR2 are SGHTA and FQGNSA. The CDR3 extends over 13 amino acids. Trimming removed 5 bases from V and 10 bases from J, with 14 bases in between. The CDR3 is CASSPGPTGKLFF. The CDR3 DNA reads TGTGCCAGCAGCCCTGGCCCCACTGGAAAACTGTTTTTT.

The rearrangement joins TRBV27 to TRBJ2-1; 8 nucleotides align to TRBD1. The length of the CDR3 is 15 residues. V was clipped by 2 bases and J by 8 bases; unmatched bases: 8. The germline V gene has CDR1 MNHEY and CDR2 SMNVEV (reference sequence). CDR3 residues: CASSLLQGAPDEQFF. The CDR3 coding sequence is TGTGCCAGCAGTTTACTGCAGGGGGCGCCCGATGAGCAGTTCTTC.